This T cell receptor beta chain was recovered during a study of blood T cell repertoires in COVID-19. Germline CDR1 MNHEY, CDR2 SVGAGI. CDR3 length: 12 amino acids. Unmatched junction bases numbered 3, after V lost 7 bases and J lost 4 bases. The table came from immunoSEQ multiplex PCR; TCRdb's copy has only in-frame clones and leaves some out. The sample has about 330,000 clones; less than 90% are singletons. The sequencing sample was made of PBMCs or T cells enriched from blood (not recorded which). This clonotype was sampled from a woman aged 25 to 45 who had recovered from COVID-19. The rearrangement uses TRBV6-5 and TRBJ1-1, with 7 bases lining up with TRBD1. The CDR3 region has the DNA TGTGCCAGCACCCACAGGGGCACTGAAGCTTTCTTT. As protein: CASTHRGTEAFF.